This T cell receptor (beta chain) was identified during a study of regulatory T cells in long-lasting Graves disease (TCRdb year 2021). Regarding the study in general: To count as having persistent Graves' disease, a patient had to have received antithyroid drug treatment for over 5 years with TSH receptor autoantibodies remaining persistently positive. TCR sequencing covered around 13 persistent and 20 or so newly diagnosed Graves' disease patients, around 35 samples in total. On average, persistent Graves' disease patients in the clinical cohort had been on antithyroid drugs for approximately 10 years. The study took place in China and was registered as a clinical trial. Persistent Graves' disease patients were compared with newly diagnosed Graves' disease patients by peripheral blood TCR sequencing and RNA sequencing.

Results and caveats for the whole study, not just this receptor: The authors noted that the small sample size was a limitation that may lower accuracy. A larger number of public clonotypes was shared among persistent patients (around 3,000) than among newly diagnosed patients (about 990). The study examined only peripheral blood because the primary lesion, thyroid tissue, could not be accessed. Sequencing and analysis were limited to the TCR beta chain. Compared with newly diagnosed patients, persistent Graves' disease patients had lower TCR Shannon entropy and fewer highly expanded clones, which suggests clonal expansion.

The library was produced with multiplex PCR. The listed sequencing device is Illumina HiSeq 4000. CDR3 regions were amplified by Arm-PCR with iRepertoire HTBI primers to construct TCR beta libraries. Before sequencing, the PCR products underwent gel purification. As for the original processing: Gene usage analysis of CDR3 amino acid clonotypes used the approximately 62 TRBV and more than 13 TRBJ segments found across samples. COPE and FqMerger were used to merge filtered high-quality paired reads into contigs. BLAST was used to align contigs to the IMGT TRBV, TRBD and TRBJ reference genes, and CDR3 was defined following IMGT. Any clonotype with a frequency above 0.1% was counted as a highly expanded clone. Shannon entropy was used to measure repertoire diversity, and the Gini coefficient was used to measure V-J evenness. A clonotype found in more than one individual was treated as public. Through fastp at Q25 and MiXCR, TCRdb rebuilt clones from the public reads, retaining in-frame beta chains. Every entry covers one CDR3 protein and lists the most common genes and DNA from its rows. The V and J calls here are based on TCRdb, not the publication. In all, the sample holds about 470,000 distinct CDR3 sequences, and under 25% of those were seen once. Clones ranked in the top ten supply approximately 6.4% of the sample.

In light of the paper, this sample's time point label describes: persistent/refractory GD, antithyroid drugs over 5 years with positive TRAb. For both TCR sequencing and RNA sequencing, RNA was extracted from PBMCs in TRIzol. Graves' disease was diagnosed according to American Thyroid Association guidelines. Recruitment of patients was carried out at an endocrinology department in Xi'an, China. Each patient gave 7 to 9.5 milliliters of peripheral blood, collected in an EDTA anticoagulant tube. Ficoll Paque Plus density gradient separation was used to isolate PBMCs, and no additional T cell sorting was done. RNA quality was checked with an Agilent 2100 Bioanalyzer and agarose gel, and concentration with a NanoDrop 2000. This clonotype appeared many times. What antigen it recognizes has not been identified. Base qualities were left out, and no much larger clone turns up one base away. The material was peripheral blood mononuclear cells (PBMCs), obtained when the disease was refractory, from a patient treated with antithyroid drugs. This receptor was obtained from a female donor with Graves disease.

The CDR3 region has the sequence CASKGAGAVNMNTEAFF. At the DNA level, the sequence is TGTGCCAGTAAAGGTGCGGGGGCCGTGAATATGAACACTGAAGCTTTCTTT. The chain couples TRBV6-1 to TRBJ1-1, with a weak D call of TRBD1 (6 bases match). The V and J ends are trimmed by 9 bases and 0 bases, leaving 23 bases between them. Counted from cysteine to phenylalanine, this CDR3 has 17 amino acids. The kept DNA is CDR3 alone, 51 bases in frame from the first base. CDR1 and CDR2 were assigned from the germline V gene as MNHNS and SASEGT.